This section outlines one T cell receptor (beta chain) sequence together with its context. Using immunoSEQ multiplex PCR, the repertoire was profiled, and TCRdb retains in-frame clones only, with some absent. The sample records 180,000 or so clones, about 88% being singletons. The data are from a study of T cell responses to AZD1222 COVID-19 vaccine. The analysis combined second doses at about 4 or about 12 weeks. The material was peripheral blood, obtained 28 days after the second AZD1222 dose. The receptor comes from an adult who received the AZD1222 COVID-19 vaccine.

This chain's CDR3 is CASSIVGASGRDEQFF. The CDR3 DNA is TGTGCCAGTAGTATAGTCGGAGCTAGCGGGAGGGATGAGCAGTTCTTC. The chain combines TRBV19 with TRBJ2-1; 12 bases agree with TRBD2. Germline V gives CDR1 LNHDA, CDR2 SQIVND (reference sequence). The CDR3 contains 16 residues. The V segment lost 1 base and the J segment 8 bases; nucleotides outside the gene matches: 6.